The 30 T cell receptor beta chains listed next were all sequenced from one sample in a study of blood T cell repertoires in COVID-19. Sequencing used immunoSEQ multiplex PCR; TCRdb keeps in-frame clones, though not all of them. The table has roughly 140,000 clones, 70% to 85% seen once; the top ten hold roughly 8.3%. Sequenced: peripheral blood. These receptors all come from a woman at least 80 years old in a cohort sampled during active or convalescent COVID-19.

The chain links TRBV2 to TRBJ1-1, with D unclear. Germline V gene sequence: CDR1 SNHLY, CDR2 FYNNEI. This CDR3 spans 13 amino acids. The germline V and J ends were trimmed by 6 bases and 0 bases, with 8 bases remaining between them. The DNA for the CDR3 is TGTGCCAGCAGGGGCCAGATGAACACTGAAGCTTTCTTT. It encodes CASRGQMNTEAFF.

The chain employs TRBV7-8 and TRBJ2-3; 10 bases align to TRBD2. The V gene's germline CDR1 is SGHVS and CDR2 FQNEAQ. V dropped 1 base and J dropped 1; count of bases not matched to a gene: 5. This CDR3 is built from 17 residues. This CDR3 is CASSLVLAGAGTDTQYF. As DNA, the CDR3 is TGTGCCAGCAGCTTAGTTCTAGCGGGGGCGGGCACAGATACGCAGTATTTT.

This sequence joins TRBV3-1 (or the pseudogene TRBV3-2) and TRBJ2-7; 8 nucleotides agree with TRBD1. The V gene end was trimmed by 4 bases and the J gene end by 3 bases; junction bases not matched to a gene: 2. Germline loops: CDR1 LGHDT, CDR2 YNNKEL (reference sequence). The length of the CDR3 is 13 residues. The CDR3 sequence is CASSRDRSYEQYF. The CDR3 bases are TGTGCCAGCAGCCGGGACAGGAGCTACGAGCAGTACTTC.

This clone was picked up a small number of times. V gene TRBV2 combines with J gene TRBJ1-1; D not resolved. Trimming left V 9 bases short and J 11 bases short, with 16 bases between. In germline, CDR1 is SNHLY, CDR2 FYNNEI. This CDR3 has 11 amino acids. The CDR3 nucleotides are TGTGCCAGTGGGCCGAAGTGGGTGGCTTTCTTT. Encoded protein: CASGPKWVAFF.

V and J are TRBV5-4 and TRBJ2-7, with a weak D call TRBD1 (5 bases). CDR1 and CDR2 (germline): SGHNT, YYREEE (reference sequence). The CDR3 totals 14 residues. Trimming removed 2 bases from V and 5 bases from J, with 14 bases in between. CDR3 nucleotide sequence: TGTGCCAGCAGCTTATCTCGACAGAACCACGAGCAGTACTTC. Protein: CASSLSRQNHEQYF.

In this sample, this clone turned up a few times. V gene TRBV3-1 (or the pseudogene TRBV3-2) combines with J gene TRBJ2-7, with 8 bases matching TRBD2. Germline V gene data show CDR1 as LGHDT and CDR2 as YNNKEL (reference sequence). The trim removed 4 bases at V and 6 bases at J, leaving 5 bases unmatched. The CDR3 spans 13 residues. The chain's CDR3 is CASSRIAGTEQYV. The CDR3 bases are TGTGCCAGCAGCCGAATAGCGGGGACCGAGCAGTACGTC.

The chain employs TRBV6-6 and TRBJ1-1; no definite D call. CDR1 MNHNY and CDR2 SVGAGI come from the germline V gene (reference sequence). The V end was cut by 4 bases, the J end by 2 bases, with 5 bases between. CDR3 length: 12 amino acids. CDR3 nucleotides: TGTGCCAGCAGTTCATTTAACACTGAAGCTTTCTTT. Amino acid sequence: CASSSFNTEAFF.

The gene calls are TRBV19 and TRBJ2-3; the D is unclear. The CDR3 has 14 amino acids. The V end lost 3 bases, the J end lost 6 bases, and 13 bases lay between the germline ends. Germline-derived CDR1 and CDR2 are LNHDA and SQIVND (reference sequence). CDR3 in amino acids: CASSMGLFLDTQYF. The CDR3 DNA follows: TGTGCCAGTAGTATGGGCCTCTTTCTGGATACGCAGTATTTT.

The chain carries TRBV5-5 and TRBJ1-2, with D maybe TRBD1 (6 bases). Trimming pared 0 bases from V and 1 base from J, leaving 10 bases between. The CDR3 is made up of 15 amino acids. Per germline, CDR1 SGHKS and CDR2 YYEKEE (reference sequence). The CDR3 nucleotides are TGTGCCAGCAGCTTGGGGACAGCTTTTAACTATGGCTACACCTTC. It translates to CASSLGTAFNYGYTF.

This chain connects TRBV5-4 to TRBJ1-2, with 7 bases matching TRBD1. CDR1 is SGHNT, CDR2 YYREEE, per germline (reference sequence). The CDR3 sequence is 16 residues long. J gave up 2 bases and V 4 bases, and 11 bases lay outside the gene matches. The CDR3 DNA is TGTGCCAGCAGCAACCTACACAGGGGCCTGAACTATGGCTACACCTTC. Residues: CASSNLHRGLNYGYTF.

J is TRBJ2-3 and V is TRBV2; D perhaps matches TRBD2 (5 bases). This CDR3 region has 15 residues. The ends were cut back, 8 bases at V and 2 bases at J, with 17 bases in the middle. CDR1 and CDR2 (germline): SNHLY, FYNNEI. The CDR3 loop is CASHEGRRVTDTQYF. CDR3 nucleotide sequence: TGTGCCAGCCATGAGGGAAGACGAGTCACAGATACGCAGTATTTT.

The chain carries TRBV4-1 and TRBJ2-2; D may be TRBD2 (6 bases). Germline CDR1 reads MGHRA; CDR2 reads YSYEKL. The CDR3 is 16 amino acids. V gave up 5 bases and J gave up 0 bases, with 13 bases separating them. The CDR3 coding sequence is TGCGCCAGCAGCTCCCGCGGGGAGACGAACACCGGGGAGCTGTTTTTT. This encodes CASSSRGETNTGELFF.

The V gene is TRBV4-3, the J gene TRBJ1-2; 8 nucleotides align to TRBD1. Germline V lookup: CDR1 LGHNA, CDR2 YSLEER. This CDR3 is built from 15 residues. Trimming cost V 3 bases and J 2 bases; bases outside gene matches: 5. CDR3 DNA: TGCGCCAGCAGCCATGCAGGGGGCCGGAACTATGGCTACACCTTC. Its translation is CASSHAGGRNYGYTF.

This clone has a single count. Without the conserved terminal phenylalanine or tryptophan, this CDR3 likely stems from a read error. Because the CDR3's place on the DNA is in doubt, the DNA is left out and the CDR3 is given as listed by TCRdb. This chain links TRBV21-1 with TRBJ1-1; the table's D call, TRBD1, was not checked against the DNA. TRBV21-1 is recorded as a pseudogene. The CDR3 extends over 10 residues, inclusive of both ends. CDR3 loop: CASSKAGRAT.

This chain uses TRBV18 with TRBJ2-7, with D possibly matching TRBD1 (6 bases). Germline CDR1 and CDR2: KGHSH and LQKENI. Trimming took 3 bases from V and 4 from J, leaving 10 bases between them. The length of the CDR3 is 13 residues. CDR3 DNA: TGTGCCAGCTCACCCGGACAGAAATACGAGCAGTACTTC. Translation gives CASSPGQKYEQYF.

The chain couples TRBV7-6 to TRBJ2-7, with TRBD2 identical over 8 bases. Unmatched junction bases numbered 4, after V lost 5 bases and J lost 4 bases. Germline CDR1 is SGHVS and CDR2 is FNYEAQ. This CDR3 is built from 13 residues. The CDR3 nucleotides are TGTGCCAGCAGCCCCGGGGGGGGTTACGAGCAGTACTTC. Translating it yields CASSPGGGYEQYF.

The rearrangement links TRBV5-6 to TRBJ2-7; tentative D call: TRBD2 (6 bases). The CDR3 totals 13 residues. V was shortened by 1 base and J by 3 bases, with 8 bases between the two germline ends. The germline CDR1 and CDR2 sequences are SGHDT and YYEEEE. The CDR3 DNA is TGTGCCAGCAGCTTGTTCGGGGGCTACGAGCAGTACGTC. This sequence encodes CASSLFGGYEQYV.

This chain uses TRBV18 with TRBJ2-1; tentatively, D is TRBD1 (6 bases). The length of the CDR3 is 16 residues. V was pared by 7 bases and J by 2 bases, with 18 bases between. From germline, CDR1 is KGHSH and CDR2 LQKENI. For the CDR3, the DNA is TGTGCCAGCTTTCGAGGGGGTGCCGGCCCCTACAATGAGCAGTTCTTC. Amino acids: CASFRGGAGPYNEQFF.

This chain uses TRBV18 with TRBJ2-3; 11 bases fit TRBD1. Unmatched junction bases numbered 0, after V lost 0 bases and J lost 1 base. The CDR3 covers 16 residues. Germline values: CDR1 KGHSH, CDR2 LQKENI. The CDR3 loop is CASSPPGQGGTDTQYF. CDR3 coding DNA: TGTGCCAGCTCACCACCGGGACAGGGGGGCACAGATACGCAGTATTTT.

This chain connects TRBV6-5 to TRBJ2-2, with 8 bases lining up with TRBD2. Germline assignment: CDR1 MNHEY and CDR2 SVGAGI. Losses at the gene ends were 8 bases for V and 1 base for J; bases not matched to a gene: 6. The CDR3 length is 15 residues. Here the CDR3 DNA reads TGTGCCAGCCGGAGCGGGGGAATGAACACCGGGGAGCTGTTTTTT. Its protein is CASRSGGMNTGELFF.

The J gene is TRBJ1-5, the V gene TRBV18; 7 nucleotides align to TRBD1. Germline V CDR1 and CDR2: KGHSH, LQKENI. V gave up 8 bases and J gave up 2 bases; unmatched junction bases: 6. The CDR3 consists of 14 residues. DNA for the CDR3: TGTGCCAGCCAAGGGGGCATGGGCAATCAGCCCCAGCATTTT. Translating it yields CASQGGMGNQPQHF.

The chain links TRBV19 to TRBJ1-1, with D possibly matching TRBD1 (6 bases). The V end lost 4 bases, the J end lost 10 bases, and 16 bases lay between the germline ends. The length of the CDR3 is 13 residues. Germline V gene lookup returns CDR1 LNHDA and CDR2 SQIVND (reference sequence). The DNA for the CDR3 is TGTGCCAGTAGTACACAGGGAGCTTTGGCAGCTTTCTTT. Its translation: CASSTQGALAAFF.

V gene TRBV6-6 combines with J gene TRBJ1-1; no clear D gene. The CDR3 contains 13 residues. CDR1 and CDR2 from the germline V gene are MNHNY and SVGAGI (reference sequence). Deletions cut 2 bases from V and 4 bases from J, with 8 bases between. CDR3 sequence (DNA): TGTGCCAGCAGTTACCAGGAATTCACTGAAGCTTTCTTT. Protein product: CASSYQEFTEAFF.

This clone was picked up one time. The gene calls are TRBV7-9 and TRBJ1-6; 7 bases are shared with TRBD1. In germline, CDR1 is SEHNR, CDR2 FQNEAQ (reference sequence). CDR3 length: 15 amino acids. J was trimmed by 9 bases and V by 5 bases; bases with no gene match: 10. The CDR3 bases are TGTGCCAGCAGCCCCATACAGGGGTGGGGTTCACCCCTCCACTTT. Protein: CASSPIQGWGSPLHF.

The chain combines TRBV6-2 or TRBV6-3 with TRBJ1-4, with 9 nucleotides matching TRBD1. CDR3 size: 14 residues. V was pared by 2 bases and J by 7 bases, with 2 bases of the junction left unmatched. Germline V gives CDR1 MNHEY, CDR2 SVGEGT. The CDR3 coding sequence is TGTGCCAGCAGTTACGGACAGGGGAGTGAAAAACTGTTTTTT. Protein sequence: CASSYGQGSEKLFF.

The CDR3 is CASSSRGFNEKLFF. Written as DNA, the CDR3 is TGTGCCAGCAGTTCAAGGGGGTTTAATGAAAAACTGTTTTTT. The chain uses TRBV27 and TRBJ1-4; D is possibly TRBD1 (6 bases). Trimming shortened V by 4 bases and J by 4 bases, and 10 bases separated the two germline ends. The CDR3 length is 14 residues. Per germline, CDR1 MNHEY and CDR2 SMNVEV (reference sequence). Full variable domain (rest looked up from reference TRBV27 and TRBJ1-4): EAQVTQNPRYLITVTGKKLTVTCSQNMNHEYMSWYRQDPGLGLRQIYYSMNVEVTDKGDVPEGYKVSRKEKRNFPLILESPSPNQTSLYFCASSSRGFNEKLFFGSGTQLSVL.

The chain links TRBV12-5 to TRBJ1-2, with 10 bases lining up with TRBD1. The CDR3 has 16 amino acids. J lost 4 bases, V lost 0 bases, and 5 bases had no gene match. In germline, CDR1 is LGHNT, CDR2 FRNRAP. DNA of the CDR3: TGTGCTAGTGGTTTGGTACAGGGACAGGGGACCTATGGCTACACCTTC. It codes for CASGLVQGQGTYGYTF.

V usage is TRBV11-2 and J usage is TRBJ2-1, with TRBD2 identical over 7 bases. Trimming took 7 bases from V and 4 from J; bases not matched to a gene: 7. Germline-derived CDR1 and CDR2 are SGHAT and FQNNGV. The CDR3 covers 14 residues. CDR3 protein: CASKPLGLYNEQFF. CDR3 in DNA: TGTGCCAGCAAACCATTGGGACTATACAATGAGCAGTTCTTC. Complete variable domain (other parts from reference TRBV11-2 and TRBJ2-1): EAGVAQSPRYKIIEKRQSVAFWCNPISGHATLYWYQQILGQGPKLLIQFQNNGVVDDSQLPKDRFSAERLKGVDSTLKIQPAKLEDSAVYLCASKPLGLYNEQFFGPGTRLTVL.

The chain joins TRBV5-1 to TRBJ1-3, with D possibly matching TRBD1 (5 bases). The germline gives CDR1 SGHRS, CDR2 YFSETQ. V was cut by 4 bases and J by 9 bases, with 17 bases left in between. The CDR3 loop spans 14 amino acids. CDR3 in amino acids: CASSQGHTDGTIYF. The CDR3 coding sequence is TGCGCCAGCAGCCAAGGACATACGGATGGCACCATATATTTT.

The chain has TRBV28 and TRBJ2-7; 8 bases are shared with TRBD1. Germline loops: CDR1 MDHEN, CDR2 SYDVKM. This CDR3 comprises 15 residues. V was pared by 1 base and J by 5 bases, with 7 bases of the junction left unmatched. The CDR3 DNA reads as TGTGCCAGCAGTTTATCGCAGGGGGCGACTCACGAGCAGTACGTC. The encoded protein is CASSLSQGATHEQYV.